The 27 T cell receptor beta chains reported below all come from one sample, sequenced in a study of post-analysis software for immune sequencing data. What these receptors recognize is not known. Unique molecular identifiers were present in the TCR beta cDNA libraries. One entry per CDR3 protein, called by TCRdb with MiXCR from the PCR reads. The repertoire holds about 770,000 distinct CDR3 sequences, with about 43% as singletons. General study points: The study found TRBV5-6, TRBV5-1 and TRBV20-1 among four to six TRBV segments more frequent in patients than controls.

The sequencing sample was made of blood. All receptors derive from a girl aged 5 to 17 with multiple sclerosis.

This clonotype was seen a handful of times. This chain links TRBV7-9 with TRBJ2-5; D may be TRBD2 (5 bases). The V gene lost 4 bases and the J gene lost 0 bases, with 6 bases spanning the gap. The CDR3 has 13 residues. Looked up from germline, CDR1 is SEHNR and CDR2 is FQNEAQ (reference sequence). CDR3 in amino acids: CASSSTNQETQYF. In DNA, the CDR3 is TGTGCCAGCAGCTCGACTAACCAAGAGACCCAGTACTTC. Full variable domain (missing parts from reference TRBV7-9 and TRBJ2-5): DTGVSQNPRHKITKRGQNVTFRCDPISEHNRLYWYRQTLGQGPEFLTYFQNEAQLEKSRLLSDRFSAERPKGSFSTLEIQRTEQGDSAMYLCASSSTNQETQYFGPGTRLLVL.

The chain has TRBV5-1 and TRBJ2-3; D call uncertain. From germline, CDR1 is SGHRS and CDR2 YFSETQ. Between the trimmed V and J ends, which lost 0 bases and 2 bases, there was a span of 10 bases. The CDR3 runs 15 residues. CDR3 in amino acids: CASSLGADFTDTQYF. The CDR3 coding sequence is TGCGCCAGCAGCTTGGGGGCCGACTTCACAGATACGCAGTATTTT. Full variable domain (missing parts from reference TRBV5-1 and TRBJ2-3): KAGVTQTPRYLIKTRGQQVTLSCSPISGHRSVSWYQQTPGQGLQFLFEYFSETQRNKGNFPGRFSGRQFSNSRSEMNVSTLELGDSALYLCASSLGADFTDTQYFGPGTRLTVL.

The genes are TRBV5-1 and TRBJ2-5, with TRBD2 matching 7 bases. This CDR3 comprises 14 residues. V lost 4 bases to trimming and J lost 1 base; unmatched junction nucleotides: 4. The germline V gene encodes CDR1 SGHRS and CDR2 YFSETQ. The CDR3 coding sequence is TGCGCCAGCAGCAAAGCGGGGTTCCAAGAGACCCAGTACTTC. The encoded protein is CASSKAGFQETQYF.

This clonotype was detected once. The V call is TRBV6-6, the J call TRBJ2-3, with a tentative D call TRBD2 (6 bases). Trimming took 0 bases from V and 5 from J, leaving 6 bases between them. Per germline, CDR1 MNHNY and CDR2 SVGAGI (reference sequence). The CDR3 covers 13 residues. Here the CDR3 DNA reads TGTGCCAGCAGTTACTCGGGAGGAGATACGCAGTATTTT. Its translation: CASSYSGGDTQYF.

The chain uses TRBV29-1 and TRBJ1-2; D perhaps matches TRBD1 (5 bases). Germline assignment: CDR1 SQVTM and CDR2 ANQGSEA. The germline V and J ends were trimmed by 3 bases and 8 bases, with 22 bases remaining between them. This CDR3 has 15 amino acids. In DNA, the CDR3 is TGCAGCGTTGATCTGTCCAGGGCAGGAGGAGACGGCTACACCTTC. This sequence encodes CSVDLSRAGGDGYTF.

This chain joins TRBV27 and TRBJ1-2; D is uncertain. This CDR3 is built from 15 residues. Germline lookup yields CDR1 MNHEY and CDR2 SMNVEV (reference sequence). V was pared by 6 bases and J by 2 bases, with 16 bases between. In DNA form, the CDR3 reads TGTGCCAGCAGCCGAACACCCGACGTGAACTATGGCTACACCTTC. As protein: CASSRTPDVNYGYTF.

CDR3 region: CASDVTGRDRGYTF. CDR3 DNA sequence: TGTGCCAGCGATGTCACAGGGAGAGATCGGGGCTACACCTTC. The chain employs TRBV6-1 and TRBJ1-2, with D maybe TRBD1 (6 bases). Germline CDR1 is MNHNS and CDR2 is SASEGT. The CDR3 is 14 amino acids. The V end lost 8 bases, the J end lost 8 bases, and 21 bases lay between the germline ends.

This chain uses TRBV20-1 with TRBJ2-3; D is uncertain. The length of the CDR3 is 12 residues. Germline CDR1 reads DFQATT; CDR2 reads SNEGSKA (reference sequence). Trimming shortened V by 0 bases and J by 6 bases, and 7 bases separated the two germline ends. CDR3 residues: CSARESADTQYF. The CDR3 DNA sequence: TGCAGTGCTAGAGAATCCGCGGATACGCAGTATTTT.

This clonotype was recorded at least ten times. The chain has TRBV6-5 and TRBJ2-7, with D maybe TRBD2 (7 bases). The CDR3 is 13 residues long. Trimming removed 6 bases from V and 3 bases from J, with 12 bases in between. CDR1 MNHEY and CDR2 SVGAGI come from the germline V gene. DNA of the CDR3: TGTGCCAGCAGACAGGGAGGGGACTACGAGCAGTACTTC. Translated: CASRQGGDYEQYF.

CDR3 in amino acids: CAISEQDRGSYEQYF. The CDR3 region has the DNA TGTGCCATCAGTGAGCAGGACAGGGGATCCTACGAGCAGTACTTC. The genes are TRBV10-3 and TRBJ2-7; 9 positions match TRBD1. This CDR3 spans 15 amino acids. Trimming took 2 bases from V and 1 from J; bases not matched to a gene: 3. CDR1 is ENHRY, CDR2 SYGVKD, per germline.

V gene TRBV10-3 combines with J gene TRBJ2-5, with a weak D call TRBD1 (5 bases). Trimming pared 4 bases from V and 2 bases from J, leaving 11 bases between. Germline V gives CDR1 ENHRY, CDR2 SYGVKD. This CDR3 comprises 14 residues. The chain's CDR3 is CAISAEQVQETQYF. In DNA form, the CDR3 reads TGTGCCATCAGTGCCGAACAGGTTCAAGAGACCCAGTACTTC.

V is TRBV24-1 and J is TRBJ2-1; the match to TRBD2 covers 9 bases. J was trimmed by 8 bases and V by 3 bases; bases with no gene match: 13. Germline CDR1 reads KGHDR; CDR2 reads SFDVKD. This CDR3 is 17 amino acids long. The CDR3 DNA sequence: TGTGCCACCAGTGATCCGACTAGCGGCCTTCAGGGCGATGAGCAGTTCTTC. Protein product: CATSDPTSGLQGDEQFF.

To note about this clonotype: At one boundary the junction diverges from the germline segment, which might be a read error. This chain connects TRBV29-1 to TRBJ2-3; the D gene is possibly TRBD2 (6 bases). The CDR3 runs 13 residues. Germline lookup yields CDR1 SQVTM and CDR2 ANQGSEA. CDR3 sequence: CSVEGAGIDTQYF. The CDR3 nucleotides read TGCAGCGTCGAAGGCGCGGGAATAGATACGCAGTATTTT.

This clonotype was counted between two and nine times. CDR3 coding DNA: TGTGCCAGCAGCTTAGGTCCGGCTAGCGGATCAGATACGCAGTATTTT. It translates to CASSLGPASGSDTQYF. This chain joins TRBV7-2 and TRBJ2-3, with 7 positions matching TRBD2. This CDR3 is 16 amino acids long. CDR1 is SGHTA, CDR2 FQGNSA, per germline. After removal of 1 base from V and 4 bases from J, the junction contained 8 bases not matched to a gene.

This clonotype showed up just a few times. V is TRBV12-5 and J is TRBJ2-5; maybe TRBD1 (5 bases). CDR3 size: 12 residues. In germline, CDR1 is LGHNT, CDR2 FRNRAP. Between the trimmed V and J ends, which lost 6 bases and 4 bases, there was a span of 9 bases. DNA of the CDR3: TGTGCTAGTGGACCAGGGCCAGAGACCCAGTACTTC. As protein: CASGPGPETQYF.

Written as DNA, the CDR3 is TGTGCCAGCAGCTTCGACCGGCATACGCAGTATTTT. Residues: CASSFDRHTQYF. The chain has TRBV7-9 and TRBJ2-3; the D is unclear. CDR3 length equals 12 residues. Germline lookup yields CDR1 SEHNR and CDR2 FQNEAQ (reference sequence). The V and J ends lost 3 bases and 7 bases respectively, with 8 bases between them. Complete variable domain (other parts from reference TRBV7-9 and TRBJ2-3): DTGVSQNPRHKITKRGQNVTFRCDPISEHNRLYWYRQTLGQGPEFLTYFQNEAQLEKSRLLSDRFSAERPKGSFSTLEIQRTEQGDSAMYLCASSFDRHTQYFGPGTRLTVL.

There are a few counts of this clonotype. The CDR3 nucleotides are TGTGCCACCAGTGTTGGAGGGGATGAGCAGTTCTTC. Amino acids: CATSVGGDEQFF. The V gene is TRBV24-1, the J gene TRBJ2-1; weak D call: TRBD2 (6 bases). This CDR3 contains 12 residues. Between the trimmed V and J ends, which lost 5 bases and 8 bases, there was a span of 9 bases. Germline V gives CDR1 KGHDR, CDR2 SFDVKD.

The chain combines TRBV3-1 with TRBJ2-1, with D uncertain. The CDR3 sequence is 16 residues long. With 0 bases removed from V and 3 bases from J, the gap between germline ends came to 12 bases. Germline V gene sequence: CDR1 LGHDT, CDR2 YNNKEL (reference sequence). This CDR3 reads CASSQDPLQGYNEQFF. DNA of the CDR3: TGTGCCAGCAGCCAAGATCCACTACAAGGCTACAATGAGCAGTTCTTC.

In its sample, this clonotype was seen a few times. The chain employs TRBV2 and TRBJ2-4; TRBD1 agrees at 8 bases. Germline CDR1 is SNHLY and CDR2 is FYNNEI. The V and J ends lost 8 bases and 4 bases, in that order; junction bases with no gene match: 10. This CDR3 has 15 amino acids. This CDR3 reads CASGTDRGEKNIQYF. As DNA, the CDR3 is TGTGCCAGCGGAACAGACAGGGGTGAAAAAAACATTCAGTACTTC.

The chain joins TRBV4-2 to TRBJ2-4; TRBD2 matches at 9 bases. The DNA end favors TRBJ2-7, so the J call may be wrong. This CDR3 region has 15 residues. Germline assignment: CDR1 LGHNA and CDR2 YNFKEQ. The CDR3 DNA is TGTGCCAGCAGCCAGGGCGGGAGGGCCAACGACGAGCAGTACTTC. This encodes CASSQGGRANDEQYF.

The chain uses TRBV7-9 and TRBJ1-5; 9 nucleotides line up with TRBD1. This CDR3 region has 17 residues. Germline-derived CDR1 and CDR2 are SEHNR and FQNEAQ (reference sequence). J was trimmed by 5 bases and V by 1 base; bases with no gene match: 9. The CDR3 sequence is CASSLGTGTGIDQPQHF. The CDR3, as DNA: TGTGCCAGCAGCTTAGGTACCGGGACAGGGATTGATCAGCCCCAGCATTTT.

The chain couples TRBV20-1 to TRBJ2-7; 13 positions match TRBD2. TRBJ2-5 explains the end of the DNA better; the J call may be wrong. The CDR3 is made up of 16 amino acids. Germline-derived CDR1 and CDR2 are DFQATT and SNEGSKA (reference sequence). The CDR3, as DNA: TGCAGTGCTCCAGGACTAGCGGGAGTAGCCTGGGAGACCCAGTACTTC. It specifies CSAPGLAGVAWETQYF.

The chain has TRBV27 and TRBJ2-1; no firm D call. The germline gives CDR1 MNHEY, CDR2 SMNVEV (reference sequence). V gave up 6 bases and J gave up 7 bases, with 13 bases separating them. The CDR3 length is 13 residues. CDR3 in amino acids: CASRLGRINEQFF. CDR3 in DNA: TGTGCCAGCAGACTTGGACGGATAAATGAGCAGTTCTTC.

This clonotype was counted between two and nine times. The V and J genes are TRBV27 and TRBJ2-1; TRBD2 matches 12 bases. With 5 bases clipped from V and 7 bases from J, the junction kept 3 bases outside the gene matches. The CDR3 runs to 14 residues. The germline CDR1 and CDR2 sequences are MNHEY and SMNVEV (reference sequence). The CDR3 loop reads CASSGTSGWNEQFF. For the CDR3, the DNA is TGTGCCAGCAGTGGGACTAGCGGGTGGAATGAGCAGTTCTTC.

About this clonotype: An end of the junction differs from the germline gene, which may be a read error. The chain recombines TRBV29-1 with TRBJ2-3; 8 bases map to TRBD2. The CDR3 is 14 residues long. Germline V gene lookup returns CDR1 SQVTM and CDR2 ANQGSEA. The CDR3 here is CSVPTSGYTDAQYF. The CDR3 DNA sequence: TGCAGCGTTCCAACTAGCGGATACACAGATGCGCAGTATTTT.

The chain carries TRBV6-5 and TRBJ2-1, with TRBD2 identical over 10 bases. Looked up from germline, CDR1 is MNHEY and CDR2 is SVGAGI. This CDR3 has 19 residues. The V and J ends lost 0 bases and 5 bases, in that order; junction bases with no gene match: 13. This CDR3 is CASSYSILAGVGRNNEQFF. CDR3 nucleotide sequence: TGTGCCAGCAGTTACTCGATCCTAGCGGGAGTAGGAAGAAACAATGAGCAGTTCTTC.

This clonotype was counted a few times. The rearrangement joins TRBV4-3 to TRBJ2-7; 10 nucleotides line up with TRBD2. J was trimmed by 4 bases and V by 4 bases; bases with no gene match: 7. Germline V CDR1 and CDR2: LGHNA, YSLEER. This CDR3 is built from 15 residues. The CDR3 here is CASSLSSGSMYEQYF. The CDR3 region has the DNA TGCGCCAGCAGCCTCTCTAGCGGGAGTATGTACGAGCAGTACTTC.